This record covers a single T cell receptor beta chain. This sample was taken from a study of cytomegalovirus exposure and HLA in healthy donors. V lost 3 bases, J lost 7 bases, and 15 bases lay in between. This CDR3 has 14 amino acids. Germline lookup yields CDR1 SEHNR and CDR2 FQNEAQ (reference sequence). Primers: 60 Vbeta forward and 13 Jbeta reverse. This table comes from immunoSEQ multiplex PCR, and its TCRdb copy is limited to in-frame clones, with some not included. The sample has around 210,000 clones. This clonotype was sampled from a woman in her twenties or thirties in good health and CMV-seropositive. The genes are TRBV7-9 and TRBJ1-1, with D perhaps TRBD1 (6 bases). Sequenced input: PBMCs. The CDR3 DNA sequence: TGTGCCAGCAGCTTGCCACAGGGCCTCGGTGAAGCTTTCTTT. Its translation: CASSLPQGLGEAFF. Full variable domain (remainder filled in from reference TRBV7-9 and TRBJ1-1): DTGVSQNPRHKITKRGQNVTFRCDPISEHNRLYWYRQTLGQGPEFLTYFQNEAQLEKSRLLSDRFSAERPKGSFSTLEIQRTEQGDSAMYLCASSLPQGLGEAFFGQGTRLTVV.